The present T cell receptor beta chain was sequenced within a study of identical twins. Whole-study findings and limits: The more abundant beta clonotypes in cord blood had fewer insertions, and memory repertoires did not show this. Where beta out-of-frame sequences were concerned, excess twin sharing was weaker.

This CDR3 is 14 amino acids long. Per the germline V gene, CDR1 is DFQATT and CDR2 is SNEGSKA (reference sequence). J was trimmed by 3 bases and V by 1 base; bases with no gene match: 3. A remark on this clonotype: The antigen is undetermined.

MiXCR, applied by TCRdb to the 5' RACE reads, yields one record per CDR3 protein. The data show about 220,000 distinct CDR3 sequences, 7.5% seen once. The sample was also linked to a second study, of yellow fever vaccine responses in identical twins.

Sequences were obtained from memory (CD45RO+) T cells sorted from blood. The chain carries TRBV20-1 and TRBJ2-1; TRBD1 matches 7 bases. This TCR derives from a young woman in good health. The CDR3 here is CSARVGGGYNEQFF. For the CDR3, the DNA is TGCAGTGCTAGAGTAGGGGGCGGCTACAATGAGCAGTTCTTC.